Below, 8 T cell receptor beta chains from the same sample are listed, as sequenced in a study of blood T cell repertoires in COVID-19. Sequencing used immunoSEQ multiplex PCR; TCRdb keeps in-frame clones, though not all of them. The sample contains about 95,000 clones, approximately 87% of which appear only once. What was sequenced was peripheral blood. The receptor source for this set is a human donor in a cohort sampled during active COVID-19.

J is TRBJ1-1 and V is TRBV5-5; 8 bases agree with TRBD1. This CDR3 contains 15 residues. Germline lookup yields CDR1 SGHKS and CDR2 YYEKEE (reference sequence). J lost 4 bases, V lost 2 bases, and 7 bases had no gene match. This chain's CDR3 is CASSFSQGAITEAFF. As DNA, the CDR3 is TGTGCCAGCAGCTTTTCGCAGGGGGCTATCACTGAAGCTTTCTTT.

This chain uses TRBV19 with TRBJ2-7, with 10 bases lining up with TRBD2. CDR1 is LNHDA, CDR2 SQIVND, per germline (reference sequence). V lost 3 bases, J lost 2 bases, and 13 bases stayed unmatched. The CDR3 runs to 18 residues. CDR3 in DNA: TGTGCCAGTAGTATTCCTCCCAGGACTAGCGGACTTACCTACGAGCAGTACTTC. Amino acids: CASSIPPRTSGLTYEQYF.

This clone was counted only a few times. This chain uses TRBV19 with TRBJ2-3; 7 nucleotides match TRBD1. Germline values: CDR1 LNHDA, CDR2 SQIVND (reference sequence). J gave up 1 base and V 4 bases, and 2 bases lay outside the gene matches. CDR3 length equals 14 residues. Here the CDR3 reads CASSNGQGTDTQYF. The CDR3 bases are TGTGCCAGTAGTAATGGACAGGGCACAGATACGCAGTATTTT.

The rearrangement links TRBV5-1 to TRBJ2-5; the D gene is possibly TRBD2 (5 bases). The CDR3 is 15 amino acids. CDR1 and CDR2 (germline): SGHRS, YFSETQ. V was pared by 0 bases and J by 1 base, with 10 bases between. CDR3 nucleotides: TGCGCCAGCAGCTTGGGAGGGCAGCCCCAAGAGACCCAGTACTTC. Translation gives CASSLGGQPQETQYF.

The J gene is TRBJ2-5, the V gene TRBV12-3 or TRBV12-4; D perhaps matches TRBD2 (6 bases). This CDR3 has 12 residues. The germline V and J ends were trimmed by 4 bases and 11 bases, with 14 bases remaining between them. The CDR3 loop is CASSSTPGVQYF. In DNA form, the CDR3 reads TGTGCCAGCAGTTCGACTCCGGGGGTTCAGTACTTC.

This clone was seen once. The chain recombines TRBV28 with TRBJ2-7; 8 nucleotides match TRBD1. After removal of 6 bases from V and 2 bases from J, the junction contained 6 bases not matched to a gene. The germline CDR1 and CDR2 sequences are MDHEN and SYDVKM. This CDR3 contains 14 residues. The CDR3 loop reads CASSRDRGTYEQYF. CDR3 DNA sequence: TGTGCCAGCAGCCGTGACAGGGGAACCTACGAGCAGTACTTC.

This chain links TRBV7-8 with TRBJ2-1, with 7 bases matching TRBD1. The junction had 4 bases not matched to a gene; V was cut back by 1 base and J by 4 bases. CDR3 length: 15 amino acids. Germline CDR1 reads SGHVS; CDR2 reads FQNEAQ. CDR3 residues: CASSLGTGLYNEQFF. In DNA form, the CDR3 reads TGTGCCAGCAGCTTAGGGACAGGTCTTTACAATGAGCAGTTCTTC.

This clone was seen a single time. The chain carries TRBV19 and TRBJ1-2; the D is unclear. The V end lost 3 bases, the J end lost 4 bases, and 12 bases lay between the germline ends. The CDR3 sequence is 14 residues long. Germline CDR1 reads LNHDA; CDR2 reads SQIVND (reference sequence). The DNA for the CDR3 is TGTGCCAGTAGTATTACATGGCGGAGCTATGGCTACACCTTC. Protein product: CASSITWRSYGYTF.